This T cell receptor (beta chain) emerged from a study of identical twins. Study outcomes and limitations: The study found weaker excess twin sharing in beta out-of-frame sequences. The more abundant beta clonotypes in cord blood had fewer insertions, and memory repertoires did not show this. Analyses of zero insertions could, in part, be confounded by invariant MAIT and iNKT cells.

A universal primer site was incorporated via template switching, and the cDNA contained unique molecular identifiers. TCRdb used MiXCR to reprocess the 5' RACE reads, holding one entry per CDR3 protein. Found here are about 1.7 million distinct CDR3 sequences, under 35% of them singletons; the top ten hold approximately 0.29%. Turning to this clonotype: Its target is unknown. The germline gene is not matched at one end of the junction; a read error may be the cause.

Germline CDR1 SGHVS, CDR2 FQNEAQ. This CDR3 comprises 11 residues. This TCR derives from a newborn girl in good health. The chain joins TRBV7-8 to TRBJ2-1; D call uncertain. Specimen: cord blood. Written as DNA, the CDR3 is TGTGCCAGCAGCGCCTACATTGAGCAGTTCTTC. Translating it yields CASSAYIEQFF. The entire variable domain, with the rest obtained from reference TRBV7-8 and TRBJ2-1, is as follows: GAGVSQSPRYKVAKRGQDVALRCDPISGHVSLFWYQQALGQGPEFLTYFQNEAQLDKSGLPSDRFFAERPEGSVSTLKIQRTQQEDSAVYLCASSAYIEQFFGPGTRLTVL.